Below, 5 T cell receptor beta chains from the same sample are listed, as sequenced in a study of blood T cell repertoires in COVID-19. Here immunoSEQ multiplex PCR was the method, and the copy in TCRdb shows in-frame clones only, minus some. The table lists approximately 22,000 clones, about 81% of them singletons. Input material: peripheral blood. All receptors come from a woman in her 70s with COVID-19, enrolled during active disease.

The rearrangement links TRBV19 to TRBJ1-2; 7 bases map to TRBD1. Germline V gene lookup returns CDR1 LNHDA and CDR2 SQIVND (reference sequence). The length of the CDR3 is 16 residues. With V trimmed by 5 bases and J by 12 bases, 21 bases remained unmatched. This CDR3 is CASSSRQGQPYRTHTF. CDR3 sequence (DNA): TGTGCCAGTAGTTCGCGACAGGGTCAGCCCTATCGAACCCACACCTTC.

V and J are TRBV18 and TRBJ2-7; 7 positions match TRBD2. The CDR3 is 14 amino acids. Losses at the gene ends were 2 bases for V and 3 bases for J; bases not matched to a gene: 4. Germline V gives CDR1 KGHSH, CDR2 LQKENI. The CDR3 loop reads CASSPLREGYEQYV. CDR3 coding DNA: TGTGCCAGCTCACCATTAAGGGAGGGCTACGAGCAGTACGTC.

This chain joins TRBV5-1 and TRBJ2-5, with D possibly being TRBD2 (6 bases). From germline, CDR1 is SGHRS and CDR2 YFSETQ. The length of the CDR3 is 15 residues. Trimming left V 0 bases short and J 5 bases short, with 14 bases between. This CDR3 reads CASSLEPAGRETQYF. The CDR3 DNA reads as TGCGCCAGCAGCTTGGAACCAGCGGGCCGGGAGACCCAGTACTTC.

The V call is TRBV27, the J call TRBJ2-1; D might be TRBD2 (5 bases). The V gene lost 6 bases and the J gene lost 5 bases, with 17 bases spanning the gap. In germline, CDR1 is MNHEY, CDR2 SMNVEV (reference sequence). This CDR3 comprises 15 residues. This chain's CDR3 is CASRTVEESHNEQFF. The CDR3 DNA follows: TGTGCCAGCAGAACCGTGGAGGAGAGCCACAATGAGCAGTTCTTC.

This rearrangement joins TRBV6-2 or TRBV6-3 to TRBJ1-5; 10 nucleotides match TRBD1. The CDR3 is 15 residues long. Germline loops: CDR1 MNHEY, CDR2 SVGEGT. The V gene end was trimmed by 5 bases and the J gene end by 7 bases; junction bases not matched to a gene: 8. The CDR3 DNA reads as TGTGCCAGCAGTGGGAAAGACAGGGGGCGACAGCCCCAGCATTTT. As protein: CASSGKDRGRQPQHF.